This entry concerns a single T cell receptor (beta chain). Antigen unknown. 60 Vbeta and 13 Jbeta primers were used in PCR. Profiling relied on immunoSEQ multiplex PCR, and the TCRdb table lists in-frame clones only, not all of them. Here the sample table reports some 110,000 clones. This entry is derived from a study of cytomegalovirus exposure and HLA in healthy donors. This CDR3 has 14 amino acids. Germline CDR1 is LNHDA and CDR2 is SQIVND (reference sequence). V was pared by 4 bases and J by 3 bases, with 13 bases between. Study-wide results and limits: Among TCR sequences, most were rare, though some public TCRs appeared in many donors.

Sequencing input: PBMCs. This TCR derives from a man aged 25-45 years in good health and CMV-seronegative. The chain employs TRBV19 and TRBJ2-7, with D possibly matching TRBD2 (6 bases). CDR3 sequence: CASSSFGGVYEQYF. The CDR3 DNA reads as TGTGCCAGTAGTAGTTTTGGCGGGGTCTACGAGCAGTACTTC.